Each of the 32 T cell receptor beta chains below was sequenced from the same sample in a study of cytomegalovirus exposure and HLA in healthy donors. This table comes from immunoSEQ multiplex PCR, and its TCRdb copy is limited to in-frame clones, with some not included. Of 200,000 or so clones in the sample, 75% to 85% were seen once. What was sequenced was PBMCs. These receptors were collected from a woman in her twenties or thirties in good health and CMV-seropositive.

The genes are TRBV27 and TRBJ2-6; TRBD1 matches at 8 bases. There are 17 residues in the CDR3. Looked up from germline, CDR1 is MNHEY and CDR2 is SMNVEV (reference sequence). V lost 4 bases, J lost 4 bases, and 9 bases stayed unmatched. The CDR3 loop is CASSSSQGAQGANVLTF. The CDR3 DNA follows: TGTGCCAGCAGTTCGTCCCAGGGGGCGCAAGGGGCCAACGTCCTGACTTTC.

This clone was recorded a few times. The V gene is TRBV18, the J gene TRBJ2-5; 7 bases line up with TRBD2. This CDR3 has 15 amino acids. The trim removed 2 bases at V and 5 bases at J, leaving 8 bases unmatched. Germline-derived CDR1 and CDR2 are KGHSH and LQKENI. CDR3: CASSPLWEGPETQYF. The CDR3 bases are TGTGCCAGCTCACCATTGTGGGAGGGCCCGGAGACCCAGTACTTC.

This chain uses TRBV5-1 with TRBJ1-4; tentative D call: TRBD1 (5 bases). Looked up from germline, CDR1 is SGHRS and CDR2 is YFSETQ. The V gene lost 6 bases and the J gene lost 6 bases, with 15 bases spanning the gap. This CDR3 spans 14 amino acids. In DNA form, the CDR3 reads TGCGCCAGCACCCTTGGGGGGAAGGATGAAAAACTGTTTTTT. Amino acids: CASTLGGKDEKLFF.

The chain carries TRBV10-2 and TRBJ2-5; D possibly corresponds to TRBD1 (6 bases). The germline V gene has CDR1 WSHSY and CDR2 SAAADI. Trimming left V 4 bases short and J 0 bases short, with 15 bases between. This CDR3 comprises 16 residues. The CDR3 protein is CASSVGAGAYQETQYF. Written as DNA, the CDR3 is TGCGCCAGCAGTGTCGGGGCAGGGGCGTACCAAGAGACCCAGTACTTC.

V usage is TRBV9 and J usage is TRBJ2-4; D is undetermined. Trimming left V 0 bases short and J 5 bases short, with 12 bases between. The CDR3 is 15 amino acids. Germline values: CDR1 SGDLS, CDR2 YYNGEE. The CDR3 nucleotides are TGTGCCAGCAGCGTAGGAGGTTCCCACCAAAACATTCAGTACTTC. It yields the protein CASSVGGSHQNIQYF.

This chain uses TRBV29-1 with TRBJ1-1; no reliable D call. V was trimmed by 1 base and J by 11 bases, leaving 11 bases between them. Germline loops: CDR1 SQVTM, CDR2 ANQGSEA. The CDR3 covers 11 residues. CDR3 sequence: CSVEGPEEAFF. The CDR3 DNA follows: TGCAGCGTTGAAGGCCCAGAGGAGGCTTTCTTT.

CDR3 loop: CASSHAGTSGSHEQFF. CDR3 in DNA: TGTGCCAGCAGTCACGCCGGGACTAGCGGGAGCCATGAGCAGTTCTTC. This chain connects TRBV28 to TRBJ2-1; the match to TRBD2 covers 14 bases. The CDR3 consists of 16 residues. J was trimmed by 8 bases and V by 5 bases; bases with no gene match: 8. Germline values: CDR1 MDHEN, CDR2 SYDVKM.

The rearrangement links TRBV28 to TRBJ2-1; 9 bases map to TRBD1. Unmatched junction bases numbered 4, after V lost 6 bases and J lost 1 base. This CDR3 region has 15 residues. CDR1 and CDR2 (germline): MDHEN, SYDVKM. The CDR3 coding sequence is TGTGCCAGCAGCCGGACAGGGGTATCCTACAATGAGCAGTTCTTC. As protein: CASSRTGVSYNEQFF. Drawing the rest from reference TRBV28 and TRBJ2-1, the complete variable domain is DVKVTQSSRYLVKRTGEKVFLECVQDMDHENMFWYRQDPGLGLRLIYFSYDVKMKEKGDIPEGYSVSREKKERFSLILESASTNQTSMYLCASSRTGVSYNEQFFGPGTRLTVL.

This clone came up once. The chain links TRBV25-1 to TRBJ1-2; maybe TRBD1 (6 bases). Germline V gene data show CDR1 as MGHDK and CDR2 as SYGVNS. This CDR3 has 14 residues. V was cut by 3 bases and J by 4 bases, with 12 bases left in between. CDR3 coding DNA: TGTGCCAGCAGTGACCCAGGGGTGTTCTATGGCTACACCTTC. It encodes CASSDPGVFYGYTF.

V usage is TRBV2 and J usage is TRBJ2-3; D gene unclear. Between the trimmed V and J ends, which lost 3 bases and 2 bases, there was a span of 9 bases. Germline CDR1 and CDR2: SNHLY and FYNNEI. This CDR3 is built from 14 residues. The DNA of the CDR3 is TGTGCCAGCAGTGAGACTGATAACACAGATACGCAGTATTTT. Its protein product is CASSETDNTDTQYF.

V usage is TRBV15 and J usage is TRBJ1-4; tentative D call: TRBD1 (5 bases). CDR1 and CDR2 from the germline V gene are LNHNV and YYDKDF (reference sequence). Trimming pared 1 base from V and 7 bases from J, leaving 16 bases between. This CDR3 is 16 amino acids long. The CDR3 protein is CATSRAVTGSGEKLFF. The CDR3, as DNA: TGTGCCACCAGCAGAGCAGTAACAGGATCTGGTGAAAAACTGTTTTTT.

The chain combines TRBV25-1 with TRBJ2-1; 11 bases map to TRBD1. V trimming: 2 bases; J trimming: 8 bases; junction bases outside the gene matches: 5. The CDR3 is made up of 15 amino acids. CDR1 and CDR2 (germline): MGHDK, SYGVNS. The CDR3 nucleotides read TGTGCCAGCAGTGAACCGGGACAGGGGGATCATGAGCAGTTCTTC. Translation: CASSEPGQGDHEQFF.

This clone was observed a handful of times. The V and J genes are TRBV30 and TRBJ2-1; 8 bases align to TRBD2. This CDR3 comprises 15 residues. V was pared by 0 bases and J by 5 bases, with 6 bases of the junction left unmatched. Germline-derived CDR1 and CDR2 are GTSNPN and SVGIG (reference sequence). The CDR3 coding sequence is TGTGCCTGGAGTGTGGGGCTAGCGGGTCACAATGAGCAGTTCTTC. Protein: CAWSVGLAGHNEQFF.

J is TRBJ1-4 and V is TRBV5-1; 8 nucleotides line up with TRBD1. Germline CDR1 reads SGHRS; CDR2 reads YFSETQ. The CDR3 runs 15 residues. The V and J ends lost 2 bases and 4 bases, in that order; junction bases with no gene match: 4. The CDR3 region is CASSLTTGVNEKLFF. Written as DNA, the CDR3 is TGCGCCAGCAGCTTAACGACAGGGGTTAATGAAAAACTGTTTTTT. The variable domain in full, with the rest retrieved from reference TRBV5-1 and TRBJ1-4, is KAGVTQTPRYLIKTRGQQVTLSCSPISGHRSVSWYQQTPGQGLQFLFEYFSETQRNKGNFPGRFSGRQFSNSRSEMNVSTLELGDSALYLCASSLTTGVNEKLFFGSGTQLSVL.

This CDR3 is CASSLSGRRSTDTQYF. In DNA, the CDR3 is TGTGCCAGCAGTCTTAGCGGGAGGAGGAGCACAGATACGCAGTATTTT. The V call is TRBV27, the J call TRBJ2-3; 10 positions match TRBD2. V lost 5 bases, J lost 0 bases, and 5 bases stayed unmatched. CDR1 is MNHEY and CDR2 is SMNVEV in the germline V gene (reference sequence). The CDR3 has 16 amino acids.

This clone was counted between two and nine times. The chain is built from TRBV6-5 and TRBJ1-2; no reliable D call. Germline V gene data show CDR1 as MNHEY and CDR2 as SVGAGI. Trimming removed 4 bases at V and 9 bases at J, with 15 bases between. There are 13 residues in the CDR3. CDR3 bases: TGTGCCAGCAGTTCCGACGGGATCCGAAGCTACACCTTC. Its translation is CASSSDGIRSYTF.

The J gene is TRBJ1-1, the V gene TRBV19; unclear D gene. CDR3 length: 14 residues. The germline V gene encodes CDR1 LNHDA and CDR2 SQIVND (reference sequence). V was trimmed by 0 bases and J by 2 bases, leaving 7 bases between them. The CDR3 sequence: CASSIEARNTEAFF. The CDR3, as DNA: TGTGCCAGTAGTATAGAGGCCAGAAACACTGAAGCTTTCTTT.

The table lists this clone with a count of one. V is TRBV6-1 and J is TRBJ1-5; 9 positions agree with TRBD1. J gave up 1 base and V 5 bases, and 3 bases lay outside the gene matches. Germline CDR1 is MNHNS and CDR2 is SASEGT. The CDR3 is made up of 15 amino acids. The CDR3 protein is CASSTGGQSNQPQHF. The CDR3 bases are TGTGCCAGCAGTACAGGGGGCCAGAGCAATCAGCCCCAGCATTTT.

The chain links TRBV28 to TRBJ2-5; the match to TRBD2 covers 14 bases. Per the germline V gene, CDR1 is MDHEN and CDR2 is SYDVKM. The junction had 11 bases not matched to a gene; V was cut back by 6 bases and J by 5 bases. The CDR3 is made up of 17 amino acids. For the CDR3, the DNA is TGTGCCAGCAGCCCCACCCGGCGGACTAGCGGGAGGGAGACCCAGTACTTC. Amino acids: CASSPTRRTSGRETQYF.

The rearrangement links TRBV28 to TRBJ2-1, with a possible D match to TRBD2 (6 bases). With 7 bases removed from V and 2 bases from J, the gap between germline ends came to 18 bases. Germline V gene data show CDR1 as MDHEN and CDR2 as SYDVKM. The CDR3 length is 16 residues. The CDR3 DNA reads TGTGCCAGCAAAGGGGACTCCCCGGGGGCCTACAATGAGCAGTTCTTC. Protein sequence: CASKGDSPGAYNEQFF.

This clone was recorded once. The CDR3 spells CASRTIGSADTQYF. As DNA, the CDR3 is TGTGCCAGCAGGACTATTGGTTCGGCAGATACGCAGTATTTT. The rearrangement joins TRBV28 to TRBJ2-3, with D perhaps TRBD2 (5 bases). CDR1 MDHEN and CDR2 SYDVKM come from the germline V gene. The V and J ends lost 6 bases and 4 bases respectively, with 14 bases between them. The CDR3 length is 14 residues.

This clone was observed a handful of times. J is TRBJ2-7 and V is TRBV5-4; possibly TRBD1 for D (5 bases). Trimming took off 3 bases at V and 2 bases at J, with 9 bases between the two ends. The CDR3 runs to 13 residues. The V gene's germline CDR1 is SGHNT and CDR2 YYREEE (reference sequence). CDR3 bases: TGTGCCAGCAGCTCGCAGGGAACCTACGAGCAGTACTTC. This gives the protein CASSSQGTYEQYF. The complete variable domain, with remaining parts taken from reference TRBV5-4 and TRBJ2-7, reads ETGVTQSPTHLIKTRGQQVTLRCSSQSGHNTVSWYQQALGQGPQFIFQYYREEENGRGNFPPRFSGLQFPNYSSELNVNALELDDSALYLCASSSQGTYEQYFGPGTRLTVT.

This clone was seen only once. J is TRBJ2-7 and V is TRBV5-4; no clear D gene. The germline V gene encodes CDR1 SGHNT and CDR2 YYREEE (reference sequence). The germline V and J ends were trimmed by 4 bases and 4 bases, with 9 bases remaining between them. CDR3 length: 12 residues. In DNA form, the CDR3 reads TGTGCCAGCAGCCTGGGCGGATACGAGCAGTACTTC. This codes for CASSLGGYEQYF.

The chain joins TRBV29-1 to TRBJ2-7; D might be TRBD1 (5 bases). The germline V and J ends were trimmed by 4 bases and 1 base, with 11 bases remaining between them. The CDR3 is 13 amino acids. Germline CDR1 and CDR2: SQVTM and ANQGSEA. The CDR3, as DNA: TGCAGCGTTGTAGCCAGGGCTTCCTACGAGCAGTACTTC. As protein: CSVVARASYEQYF.

This chain joins TRBV6-1 and TRBJ2-5, with D possibly TRBD1 on 6 matching bases. The ends were cut back, 2 bases at V and 5 bases at J, with 12 bases in the middle. This CDR3 contains 14 residues. The germline CDR1 and CDR2 sequences are MNHNS and SASEGT. CDR3 DNA sequence: TGTGCCAGCAGTGAAAATGGGGGCAGGGAGACCCAGTACTTC. It codes for CASSENGGRETQYF.

The V call is TRBV18, the J call TRBJ2-1; 11 nucleotides agree with TRBD2. The germline gives CDR1 KGHSH, CDR2 LQKENI. The V segment lost 3 bases and the J segment 3 bases; nucleotides outside the gene matches: 1. The CDR3 extends over 15 amino acids. DNA for the CDR3: TGTGCCAGCTCACCCGGGACTAGCGGCTACAATGAGCAGTTCTTC. It is translated as CASSPGTSGYNEQFF.

V and J are TRBV5-6 and TRBJ2-1; maybe TRBD2 (6 bases). The V end was cut by 6 bases, the J end by 5 bases, with 12 bases between. Germline CDR1 is SGHDT and CDR2 is YYEEEE. This CDR3 is 13 amino acids long. Here the CDR3 reads CASTGTLNNEQFF. The CDR3 DNA is TGTGCCAGCACCGGGACTCTCAACAATGAGCAGTTCTTC.

The chain uses TRBV19 and TRBJ2-5; 7 bases map to TRBD2. The junction had 8 bases not matched to a gene; V was cut back by 8 bases and J by 5 bases. CDR1 is LNHDA and CDR2 is SQIVND in the germline V gene (reference sequence). The CDR3 runs to 13 residues. CDR3 nucleotides: TGTGCCAGTGCGGGGGATCAACGGGAGACCCAGTACTTC. Translating gives CASAGDQRETQYF.

The chain uses TRBV7-8 and TRBJ2-2, with 8 bases lining up with TRBD2. Losses at the gene ends were 2 bases for V and 10 bases for J; bases not matched to a gene: 6. Germline loops: CDR1 SGHVS, CDR2 FQNEAQ. This CDR3 spans 14 amino acids. CDR3 bases: TGTGCCAGCAGCTTACGAAGCGGGAGTTTGGAGCTGTTTTTT. It translates to CASSLRSGSLELFF.

V gene TRBV7-9 combines with J gene TRBJ2-7; D remains unclear. This CDR3 has 12 residues. Looked up from germline, CDR1 is SEHNR and CDR2 is FQNEAQ (reference sequence). Deletions cut 5 bases from V and 4 bases from J, with 9 bases between. The CDR3, as DNA: TGTGCCAGCAGCCCCTCCGGGTACGAGCAGTACTTC. This encodes CASSPSGYEQYF.

The chain recombines TRBV5-4 with TRBJ2-7, with D possibly TRBD1 on 6 matching bases. V was cut by 3 bases and J by 3 bases, with 10 bases left in between. CDR1 and CDR2 from the germline V gene are SGHNT and YYREEE (reference sequence). There are 13 residues in the CDR3. CDR3 loop: CASSSRQDYEQYF. The CDR3 DNA follows: TGTGCCAGCAGCTCCCGACAGGACTACGAGCAGTACTTC.

The CDR3 DNA sequence: TGCGCCAGCAGTGATAGGACTAGATTTCGCGAGCAGTACTTC. Protein: CASSDRTRFREQYF. V usage is TRBV10-1 and J usage is TRBJ2-7; TRBD2 matches at 7 bases. Germline V CDR1 and CDR2: WNHNN, SYGVQD (reference sequence). The CDR3 extends over 14 amino acids. V lost 3 bases and J lost 6; bases outside the gene matches: 8.